The T cell receptor beta chain under discussion was sequenced for a study of blood T cell repertoires in COVID-19. Study details: Specimens from acute and convalescent COVID-19 originated in the United States, Italy and Spain. Sample material is recorded as cDNA or gDNA derived from T cells, B-cell-depleted T cells, or PBMCs.

J gave up 4 bases and V 1 base, and 5 bases lay outside the gene matches. The germline gives CDR1 GTSNPN, CDR2 SVGIG (reference sequence). The CDR3 contains 15 residues. Here immunoSEQ multiplex PCR was the method, and the copy in TCRdb shows in-frame clones only, minus some. The repertoire holds more than 90,000 clones, with roughly 82% as singletons. This clone was counted only a few times. What was sequenced was peripheral blood. The clonotype was recovered from a man of 80 years or more with acute or convalescent COVID-19. This rearrangement joins TRBV30 to TRBJ1-5; TRBD1 agrees at 9 bases. For the CDR3, the DNA is TGTGCCTGGAGTGACAGGGGGCTTTGGAATCAGCCCCAGCATTTT. Amino acid sequence: CAWSDRGLWNQPQHF.